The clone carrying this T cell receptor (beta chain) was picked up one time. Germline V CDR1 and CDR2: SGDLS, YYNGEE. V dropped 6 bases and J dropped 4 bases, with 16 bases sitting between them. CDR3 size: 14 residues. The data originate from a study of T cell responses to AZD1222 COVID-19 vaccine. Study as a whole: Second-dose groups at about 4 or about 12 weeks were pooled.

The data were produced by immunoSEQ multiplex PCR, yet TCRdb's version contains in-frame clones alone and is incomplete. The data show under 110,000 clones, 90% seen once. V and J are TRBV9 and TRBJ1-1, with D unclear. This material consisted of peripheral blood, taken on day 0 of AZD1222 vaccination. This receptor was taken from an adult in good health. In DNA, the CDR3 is TGTGCCAGCACCCTACTCCCCACGGGCACTGAAGCTTTCTTT. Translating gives CASTLLPTGTEAFF.